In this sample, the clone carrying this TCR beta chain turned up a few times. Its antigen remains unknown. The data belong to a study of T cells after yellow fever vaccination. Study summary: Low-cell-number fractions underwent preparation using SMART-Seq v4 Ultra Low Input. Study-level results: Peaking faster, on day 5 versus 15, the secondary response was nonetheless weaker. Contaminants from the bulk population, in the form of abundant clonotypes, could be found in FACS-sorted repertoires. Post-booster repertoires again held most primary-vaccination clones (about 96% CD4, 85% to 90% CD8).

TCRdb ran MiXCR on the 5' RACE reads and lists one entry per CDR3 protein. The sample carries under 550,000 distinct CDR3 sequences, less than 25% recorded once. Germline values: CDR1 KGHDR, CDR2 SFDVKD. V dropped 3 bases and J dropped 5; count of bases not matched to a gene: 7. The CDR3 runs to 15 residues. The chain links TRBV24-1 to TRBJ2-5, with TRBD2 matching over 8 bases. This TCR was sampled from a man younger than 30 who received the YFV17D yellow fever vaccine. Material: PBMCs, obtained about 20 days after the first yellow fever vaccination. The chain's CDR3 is CATSDPRGDGETQYF. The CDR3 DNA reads TGTGCCACCAGTGATCCGCGGGGGGACGGGGAGACCCAGTACTTC.